This entry concerns a single T cell receptor beta chain. Its antigen is unidentified. These data originate in a study of vaccination and CD4 T cells after COVID-19. Points from the study as a whole: Convalescent patients saw a median approximately 90% of their reactive clones show up only after vaccination.

Noted treatment: approximately nine-day PBMC culture with coronavirus spike peptide pools or control peptides (ViraFEST assay). Researchers collected the unexposed donor's CD4+ T cells before the COVID-19 pandemic (2011-2018). CD4+ T cells that had been cultured provided DNA sequenced with the Oncomine TCR Beta short-read assay. Each CDR3 protein gets one entry after TCRdb re-called the PCR reads with MiXCR. Seen here are under 5,500 distinct CDR3 sequences, around 45% observed once, and the top ten hold roughly 28%. The germline CDR1 and CDR2 sequences are ENHRY and SYGVKD. The V end lost 8 bases, the J end lost 7 bases, and 12 bases lay between the germline ends. CDR3 length: 13 amino acids.

The chain joins TRBV10-3 to TRBJ1-6, with D unclear. The sequencing input was CD4+ T cells from blood, cultured in vitro. The receptor was derived from a human donor in good health. In nucleotides, the CDR3 is TGTGCCATCCGTGGGGTTATCAATTCACCCCTCCACTTT. It encodes CAIRGVINSPLHF.